Sequencing of this TCR beta chain was carried out in a study of control samples from healthy donors and cancer patients. CDR3 size: 11 residues. Germline CDR1 and CDR2: LGHNT and FRNRAP. V was pared by 3 bases and J by 13 bases, with 10 bases between. Clones were sequenced by immunoSEQ multiplex PCR, and TCRdb holds only the in-frame ones, with some missing. This sample has roughly 76,000 clones, with approximately 94% found just once. The TCR was taken from a woman aged 18 to 35 in good health. The J gene is TRBJ2-1, the V gene TRBV12-5; possible D gene TRBD2, 6 bases. Sequencing was performed on blood. CDR3 region: CASGLLRGQFF. In nucleotides, the CDR3 is TGTGCTAGTGGTTTACTGCGGGGACAGTTCTTC.